The 8 T cell receptor beta chains below all came from one sample that was sequenced in a study of cytotoxic CD8 clonotypes in ibrutinib-treated CLL. Clones were sequenced by immunoSEQ multiplex PCR, and TCRdb holds only the in-frame ones, with some missing. The sample includes just over 200,000 clones, around 70% of them seen just once. The specimen comprised PBMCs, sampled after 12 months of ibrutinib treatment. The receptors derive from a human donor with chronic lymphocytic leukemia.

The rearrangement links TRBV18 to TRBJ2-5; TRBD1 matches at 8 bases. Germline lookup yields CDR1 KGHSH and CDR2 LQKENI. CDR3 length: 15 amino acids. The V segment lost 3 bases and the J segment 2 bases; nucleotides outside the gene matches: 5. The CDR3 region is CASSPTQGDQETQYF. CDR3 DNA: TGTGCCAGCTCACCGACACAGGGGGATCAAGAGACCCAGTACTTC.

This chain links TRBV6-5 with TRBJ1-5; 8 bases map to TRBD1. The CDR3 loop spans 15 amino acids. Germline trimming cut 2 bases from V and 4 bases from J; bases unmatched to any gene: 4. Germline V gene sequence: CDR1 MNHEY, CDR2 SVGAGI. In DNA form, the CDR3 reads TGTGCCAGCAGTTACGGACAGGGCCCAAATCAGCCCCAGCATTTT. Its translation: CASSYGQGPNQPQHF.

The chain carries TRBV6-6 and TRBJ2-1; tentative D call: TRBD2 (5 bases). This CDR3 comprises 14 residues. V gave up 7 bases and J gave up 1 base, with 11 bases separating them. Germline loops: CDR1 MNHNY, CDR2 SVGAGI (reference sequence). CDR3 bases: TGTGCCAGCACTAAGACGGGATCCTACAATGAGCAGTTCTTC. Encoded protein: CASTKTGSYNEQFF.

V gene TRBV19 combines with J gene TRBJ2-1; no reliable D call. CDR3 size: 14 residues. Trimming cost V 5 bases and J 0 bases, with 8 bases left between them. CDR1 LNHDA and CDR2 SQIVND come from the germline V gene (reference sequence). For the CDR3, the DNA is TGTGCCAGTAGTTCGACAAGCTCCTACAATGAGCAGTTCTTC. Amino acid sequence: CASSSTSSYNEQFF.

V and J are TRBV30 and TRBJ2-6; D is unresolved. In germline, CDR1 is GTSNPN, CDR2 SVGIG (reference sequence). CDR3 length: 14 amino acids. V was cut by 0 bases and J by 1 base, with 4 bases left in between. CDR3 protein: CAWSVGSGANVLTF. For the CDR3, the DNA is TGTGCCTGGAGTGTGGGGTCTGGGGCCAACGTCCTGACTTTC.

This chain uses TRBV21-1 with TRBJ1-6. TRBV21-1 is classified as a pseudogene. The CDR3 covers 18 residues. The CDR3 sequence: CASSRKRCSPHYNSPLHF. The CDR3 coding sequence is TGTGCCAGCAGCAGAAAAAGGTGTTCGCCGCACTATAATTCACCCCTCCACTTT.

The chain combines TRBV7-2 with TRBJ2-3; D is unclear. V gave up 1 base and J gave up 6 bases, with 11 bases separating them. The CDR3 loop spans 14 amino acids. CDR1 is SGHTA, CDR2 FQGNSA, per germline. The CDR3 sequence: CASSLVALGDTQYF. The DNA for the CDR3 is TGTGCCAGCAGCTTAGTTGCGCTCGGCGATACGCAGTATTTT.

The gene calls are TRBV19 and TRBJ2-7; TRBD2 matches 11 bases. Germline V gene lookup returns CDR1 LNHDA and CDR2 SQIVND (reference sequence). The CDR3 spans 14 residues. Trimming took 7 bases from V and 2 from J; bases not matched to a gene: 4. The CDR3 protein is CASMRTSGPYEQYF. CDR3 nucleotides: TGTGCCAGTATGCGGACTAGCGGGCCCTACGAGCAGTACTTC.